This TCR beta chain was obtained from a study of regulatory T cells in long-lasting Graves disease. Background on the study: By definition, persistent Graves' disease involved antithyroid drugs for over 5 years alongside positive TSH receptor antibodies.

At least ten counts were recorded for this clonotype. Its antigen is not identified. Trimming removed 2 bases at V and 2 bases at J, with 16 bases between. Germline V gene data show CDR1 as MDHEN and CDR2 as SYDVKM. The CDR3 totals 16 residues. Relying on iRepertoire HTBI primers and Arm-PCR of CDR3 regions, the team built TCR beta libraries. TCRdb re-analysed the multiplex PCR reads in MiXCR, keeping a single row per CDR3 protein. In the table there are nearly 350,000 distinct CDR3 sequences, around a fifth of which are singletons. Noted time point: persistent/refractory GD, antithyroid drugs over 5 years with positive TRAb. With RNA extracted from PBMCs as input, the TCR library was made. Study findings and constraints: Blood alone, not thyroid tissue, was studied.

Sequenced here: peripheral blood mononuclear cells (PBMCs), sampled when the disease was refractory, from a patient treated with antithyroid drugs. The TCR sequence derives from a female donor with Graves disease. The V and J genes are TRBV28 and TRBJ2-7; maybe TRBD1 (8 bases). CDR3 bases: TGTGCCAGCAGTTTACCTCGGACAGGGACTACCTACGAGCAGTACTTC. It codes for CASSLPRTGTTYEQYF. Variable domain in full (rest from reference TRBV28 and TRBJ2-7): DVKVTQSSRYLVKRTGEKVFLECVQDMDHENMFWYRQDPGLGLRLIYFSYDVKMKEKGDIPEGYSVSREKKERFSLILESASTNQTSMYLCASSLPRTGTTYEQYFGPGTRLTVT.